This is a list of T cell receptor beta chains from one sample in a study of hypomethylating agent response in myelodysplastic syndrome. Sequenced by immunoSEQ multiplex PCR; TCRdb stores in-frame clones only, minus some. This sample carries 1,500 to 2,000 clones, around four fifths of them seen once, and the ten largest clones take roughly 19%. The material was bone marrow, obtained before or after starting hypomethylating agent treatment for myelodysplastic syndrome (not recorded which). The receptors were sampled from a human donor with myelodysplastic syndrome. CDR3s include the opening cysteine and the closing phenylalanine or tryptophan. Fields, in order: D gene, V gene, clone size, J gene, CDR3 DNA, CDR3 protein. D genes are given only for firm matches. The size entry is marked missing in some rows and otherwise reads once, few, many or a size class.

D gene: -; V gene: TRBV5-1; clone size: -; J gene: TRBJ1-6; CDR3 DNA: TGCGCCAGCAGCGTGTCTAATTCACCCCTCCACTTT; CDR3 protein: CASSVSNSPLHF
D gene: -; V gene: TRBV2; clone size: -; J gene: TRBJ2-2; CDR3 DNA: TGTGCCAGCAGCTATACTGAGACCGGGGAGCTGTTTTTT; CDR3 protein: CASSYTETGELFF
D gene: TRBD1; V gene: TRBV4-2; clone size: few; J gene: TRBJ1-5; CDR3 DNA: TGTGCCAGCAGCCCAGGGGGACAGGCTTATCAGCCCCAGCATTTT; CDR3 protein: CASSPGGQAYQPQHF
D gene: -; V gene: TRBV27; clone size: -; J gene: TRBJ1-1; CDR3 DNA: TGTGCCAGCAGACCGACAGCCCTAGGGACTGAAGCTTTCTTT; CDR3 protein: CASRPTALGTEAFF
D gene: -; V gene: TRBV4-1; clone size: -; J gene: TRBJ1-3; CDR3 DNA: TGCGCCAGCAGCGGGTATATAGACTCGGGAAACACCATATATTTT; CDR3 protein: CASSGYIDSGNTIYF
D gene: -; V gene: TRBV28; clone size: -; J gene: TRBJ2-7; CDR3 DNA: TGTGCCAGCAGTTTTAACGGGGGAGGTCGGTACGAGCAGTACTTC; CDR3 protein: CASSFNGGGRYEQYF
D gene: TRBD1; V gene: TRBV19; clone size: -; J gene: TRBJ1-5; CDR3 DNA: TGTGCCAGTAGCCATGGACAGGGTGGACAGCCCCAGCATTTT; CDR3 protein: CASSHGQGGQPQHF
D gene: -; V gene: TRBV7-2; clone size: -; J gene: TRBJ1-5; CDR3 DNA: TGTGCCAGCAGCTTAGGGTCAGGGAACGTAGCCGGTCGGCCCCAGCATTTT; CDR3 protein: CASSLGSGNVAGRPQHF
D gene: -; V gene: TRBV25-1; clone size: -; J gene: TRBJ1-2; CDR3 DNA: TGTGCCAGCAGTGACGAGACGGGGGGGCCGCTATTGTATGGCTACACCTTC; CDR3 protein: CASSDETGGPLLYGYTF
D gene: -; V gene: TRBV19; clone size: -; J gene: TRBJ1-4; CDR3 DNA: TGTGCCAGTATGGCTGGAGTAGGCACTAATGAAAAACTGTTTTTT; CDR3 protein: CASMAGVGTNEKLFF
D gene: TRBD1; V gene: TRBV4-3; clone size: -; J gene: TRBJ1-4; CDR3 DNA: TGCGCCAGCAGCCAAGATGTTTGGGACAGGGGTTCTACTAATGAAAAACTGTTTTTT; CDR3 protein: CASSQDVWDRGSTNEKLFF
D gene: -; V gene: TRBV6-1; clone size: -; J gene: TRBJ1-3; CDR3 DNA: TGTGCCAGCAGTGAACGGCAGGGAAACACCATATATTTT; CDR3 protein: CASSERQGNTIYF